What follows are 7 T cell receptor beta chains derived from one specimen sequenced in a study of monozygotic twins with inflammatory bowel disease. TCRdb reworked the 5' RACE reads into one entry per CDR3 protein, no DNA. The data show about 380,000 distinct CDR3 sequences, and the top ten clones hold 2% to 3%. Sequencing was done on a sample of blood. These TCRs come from a human donor with ulcerative colitis or Crohn's disease, or a healthy co-twin of an affected twin (not recorded which).

The rearrangement uses TRBV5-1 and TRBJ1-4. The CDR3 is made up of 15 amino acids. Germline CDR1 reads SGHRS; CDR2 reads YFSETQ. The CDR3 region is CASSLWDGSVEKLFF.

The rearrangement links TRBV5-1 to TRBJ2-3; the D call of TRBD1 rests on TCRdb alone, since no DNA is present to check it. Germline CDR1 and CDR2: SGHRS and YFSETQ. The CDR3 runs 14 residues. This chain's CDR3 is CASSPESGTDTQYF. The complete variable domain, with remaining parts taken from reference TRBV5-1 and TRBJ2-3, reads KAGVTQTPRYLIKTRGQQVTLSCSPISGHRSVSWYQQTPGQGLQFLFEYFSETQRNKGNFPGRFSGRQFSNSRSEMNVSTLELGDSALYLCASSPESGTDTQYFGPGTRLTVL.

V gene TRBV7-2 combines with J gene TRBJ2-7. This CDR3 contains 13 residues. Per germline, CDR1 SGHTA and CDR2 FQGNSA. This chain's CDR3 is CASSSSLAYEQYF.

The CDR3 spells CSALAFSNQPQHF. The V call is TRBV20-1, the J call TRBJ1-5. Per the germline V gene, CDR1 is DFQATT and CDR2 is SNEGSKA (reference sequence). This CDR3 contains 13 residues.

The chain couples TRBV7-6 to TRBJ2-1. This CDR3 has 13 residues. Germline CDR1 and CDR2: SGHVS and FNYEAQ. The CDR3 sequence: CASSKSWDNEQFF.

The chain links TRBV7-9 to TRBJ1-5; TCRdb names TRBD1, which stays unverified in the absence of DNA. Germline V gene lookup returns CDR1 SEHNR and CDR2 FQNEAQ (reference sequence). This CDR3 contains 17 residues. Here the CDR3 reads CASSLVHGTGGSQPQHF.

The V and J genes are TRBV7-2 and TRBJ2-5; no DNA is available, so the TRBD1 call from TCRdb remains unchecked. The CDR3 totals 16 residues. Looked up from germline, CDR1 is SGHTA and CDR2 is FQGNSA. CDR3 region: CASSLAAGGALETQYF.